These 25 T cell receptor beta chains originate from one sample sequenced in a study of blood T cell repertoires in COVID-19. The method was immunoSEQ multiplex PCR; TCRdb's version includes in-frame clones alone and lacks a portion of them. The repertoire holds 200,000 to 250,000 clones, with roughly nine tenths as singletons. Sequenced material: PBMCs or T cells enriched from blood (not recorded which). The source of these receptors is a woman aged 45-65 years in a cohort exposed to, infected with or recovered from COVID-19 (not recorded which).

The chain is built from TRBV9 and TRBJ2-1, with D perhaps TRBD1 (6 bases). The CDR3 consists of 14 residues. The V end was cut by 0 bases, the J end by 7 bases, with 11 bases between. From germline, CDR1 is SGDLS and CDR2 YYNGEE. In nucleotides, the CDR3 is TGTGCCAGCAGCGTAGTGGCAGGGGTGAATGAGCAGTTCTTC. The encoded protein is CASSVVAGVNEQFF.

The rearrangement joins TRBV18 to TRBJ2-3; 8 positions match TRBD1. J lost 2 bases, V lost 5 bases, and 9 bases had no gene match. The CDR3 is 16 residues long. CDR1 and CDR2 (germline): KGHSH, LQKENI. CDR3 loop: CASSSRQGIYTDTQYF. The CDR3 DNA reads TGTGCCAGCTCATCCCGACAGGGGATTTACACAGATACGCAGTATTTT. The entire variable domain, with the rest obtained from reference TRBV18 and TRBJ2-3, is as follows: NAGVMQNPRHLVRRRGQEARLRCSPMKGHSHVYWYRQLPEEGLKFMVYLQKENIIDESGMPKERFSAEFPKEGPSILRIQQVVRGDSAAYFCASSSRQGIYTDTQYFGPGTRLTVL.

The chain's CDR3 is CAISESMTGGPYGYTF. The CDR3 DNA reads TGTGCCATCAGTGAGTCGATGACAGGGGGACCCTATGGCTACACCTTC. The genes are TRBV10-3 and TRBJ1-2, with TRBD1 matching over 9 bases. V lost 0 bases and J lost 4; bases outside the gene matches: 6. The CDR3 is made up of 16 amino acids. Germline values: CDR1 ENHRY, CDR2 SYGVKD.

The gene calls are TRBV9 and TRBJ2-5; possibly TRBD1 for D (5 bases). The CDR3 contains 14 residues. V was clipped by 0 bases and J by 4 bases, with 10 bases between them. From germline, CDR1 is SGDLS and CDR2 YYNGEE. The CDR3 protein is CASSVGGLGETQYF. CDR3 nucleotides: TGTGCCAGCAGCGTAGGGGGCCTCGGAGAGACCCAGTACTTC.

This clone was seen more than once but under ten times. V gene TRBV14 combines with J gene TRBJ1-1; 11 bases map to TRBD1. Germline V gene data show CDR1 as SGHDN and CDR2 as FVKESK. V gave up 6 bases and J gave up 11 bases; unmatched junction bases: 11. The CDR3 consists of 14 residues. The CDR3 protein is CASSGPGTGGFAFF. Written as DNA, the CDR3 is TGTGCCAGCAGTGGGCCCGGGACAGGGGGGTTCGCTTTCTTT.

The chain carries TRBV14 and TRBJ2-7; 8 bases are shared with TRBD1. V shed 4 bases and J 2 bases; nucleotides not matched to a gene: 7. CDR1 and CDR2 from the germline V gene are SGHDN and FVKESK. The CDR3 extends over 15 amino acids. CDR3 amino acids: CASSLPTTGAYEQYF. Here the CDR3 DNA reads TGTGCCAGCAGCCTCCCAACGACAGGGGCCTACGAGCAGTACTTC.

The chain couples TRBV12-3 or TRBV12-4 to TRBJ2-3; D perhaps matches TRBD1 (6 bases). The CDR3 is made up of 13 amino acids. Trimming stripped 6 bases from V and 5 bases from J, with 12 bases between. CDR3 protein: CASRRTGLDTQYF. The DNA for the CDR3 is TGTGCCAGCAGACGTACAGGGCTAGATACGCAGTATTTT.

This chain connects TRBV6-5 to TRBJ2-5; D perhaps matches TRBD1 (6 bases). The CDR3 loop spans 14 amino acids. V lost 5 bases and J lost 5, with 15 bases in between. The germline gives CDR1 MNHEY, CDR2 SVGAGI. CDR3 amino acids: CASSLGRGTETQYF. For the CDR3, the DNA is TGTGCCAGCAGTCTTGGCAGGGGCACGGAGACCCAGTACTTC.

The CDR3 protein is CASSLTVTGELFF. Here the CDR3 DNA reads TGTGCCAGCAGTTTAACGGTAACCGGGGAGCTGTTTTTT. The chain links TRBV12-3 or TRBV12-4 to TRBJ2-2; no firm D call. Trimming shortened V by 2 bases and J by 5 bases, and 6 bases separated the two germline ends. The CDR3 runs to 13 residues.

The chain carries TRBV27 and TRBJ2-5; D is perhaps TRBD1 (6 bases). Germline assignment: CDR1 MNHEY and CDR2 SMNVEV (reference sequence). The CDR3 loop spans 15 amino acids. V was pared by 2 bases and J by 5 bases, with 15 bases between. The CDR3 nucleotides read TGTGCCAGCAGTTTAATTTATGGGGGCTGGGAGACCCAGTACTTC. It is translated as CASSLIYGGWETQYF.

The chain couples TRBV2 to TRBJ2-7, with D hard to call. The germline V gene has CDR1 SNHLY and CDR2 FYNNEI. Trimming removed 3 bases from V and 0 bases from J, with 9 bases in between. The CDR3 is 14 residues long. The chain's CDR3 is CASSEAEISYEQYF. In DNA, the CDR3 is TGTGCCAGCAGTGAGGCGGAGATCTCCTACGAGCAGTACTTC.

In this sample, this clone turned up a few times. The V and J genes are TRBV4-1 and TRBJ1-2; no firm D call. V was pared by 0 bases and J by 5 bases, with 10 bases between. This CDR3 contains 14 residues. The germline V gene encodes CDR1 MGHRA and CDR2 YSYEKL. In nucleotides, the CDR3 is TGCGCCAGCAGCCAAGATCACCAGGCTTATGGCTACACCTTC. Translating it yields CASSQDHQAYGYTF.

This chain links TRBV5-4 with TRBJ2-5; TRBD1 matches at 7 bases. Germline values: CDR1 SGHNT, CDR2 YYREEE (reference sequence). V was pared by 4 bases and J by 1 base, with 4 bases of the junction left unmatched. The CDR3 loop spans 14 amino acids. The chain's CDR3 is CASSDRAGQETQYF. Here the CDR3 DNA reads TGTGCCAGCAGCGACAGGGCAGGCCAAGAGACCCAGTACTTC.

The rearrangement joins TRBV11-2 to TRBJ2-2; maybe TRBD2 (6 bases). The CDR3 consists of 13 residues. Trimming removed 4 bases from V and 7 bases from J, with 10 bases in between. Looked up from germline, CDR1 is SGHAT and CDR2 is FQNNGV. CDR3 coding DNA: TGTGCCAGCAGCTCTGGGCGGGGCGGGGAGCTGTTTTTT. Its translation is CASSSGRGGELFF.

The V and J genes are TRBV5-1 and TRBJ1-4, with a possible D match to TRBD1 (5 bases). The V end lost 0 bases, the J end lost 8 bases, and 11 bases lay between the germline ends. CDR1 and CDR2 (germline): SGHRS, YFSETQ. This CDR3 is built from 14 residues. In DNA form, the CDR3 reads TGCGCCAGCAGCTTGGGGCAGGGTGAAGAAAAACTGTTTTTT. Translation: CASSLGQGEEKLFF.

The chain couples TRBV5-1 to TRBJ2-1, with TRBD1 as a possible D gene (5 bases). The V gene lost 0 bases and the J gene lost 6 bases, with 16 bases spanning the gap. CDR1 is SGHRS, CDR2 YFSETQ, per germline. CDR3 length: 16 amino acids. The CDR3 region is CASSLGIRREGNEQFF. CDR3 nucleotide sequence: TGCGCCAGCAGCTTGGGGATTCGCAGGGAAGGCAATGAGCAGTTCTTC. The full variable domain, in which reference TRBV5-1 and TRBJ2-1 provide the parts outside the CDR3, is KAGVTQTPRYLIKTRGQQVTLSCSPISGHRSVSWYQQTPGQGLQFLFEYFSETQRNKGNFPGRFSGRQFSNSRSEMNVSTLELGDSALYLCASSLGIRREGNEQFFGPGTRLTVL.

J is TRBJ1-5 and V is TRBV4-2; 7 nucleotides align to TRBD1. V lost 1 base and J lost 5; bases outside the gene matches: 5. The germline V gene encodes CDR1 LGHNA and CDR2 YNFKEQ. This CDR3 is 15 amino acids long. CDR3 protein: CASSQGDRDDQPQHF. The CDR3 nucleotides read TGTGCCAGCAGCCAAGGCGACAGGGACGATCAGCCCCAGCATTTT.

This rearrangement joins TRBV30 to TRBJ2-2; 9 nucleotides agree with TRBD2. Germline loops: CDR1 GTSNPN, CDR2 SVGIG (reference sequence). The V and J ends lost 1 base and 0 bases, in that order; junction bases with no gene match: 3. This CDR3 is 16 amino acids long. CDR3 amino acids: CAWSGLAGANTGELFF. DNA for the CDR3: TGTGCCTGGAGTGGATTAGCGGGGGCGAACACCGGGGAGCTGTTTTTT.

This rearrangement joins TRBV7-9 to TRBJ1-2; D not resolved. V was cut by 3 bases and J by 4 bases, with 6 bases left in between. The germline V gene has CDR1 SEHNR and CDR2 FQNEAQ (reference sequence). The CDR3 runs 12 residues. CDR3 coding DNA: TGTGCCAGCAGCTTGCCCGGCTATGGCTACACCTTC. This encodes CASSLPGYGYTF.

CDR3 loop: CASSPLSDRGLLGYGYTF. CDR3 DNA sequence: TGTGCCAGCAGCCCATTATCGGACAGGGGGCTCCTGGGGTATGGCTACACCTTC. The J gene is TRBJ1-2, the V gene TRBV7-9, with TRBD1 matching over 11 bases. The ends lost 5 bases at V and 5 bases at J; junction bases unmatched: 16. The germline CDR1 and CDR2 sequences are SEHNR and FQNEAQ (reference sequence). The CDR3 totals 18 residues.

The chain is built from TRBV10-1 and TRBJ2-3; the match to TRBD2 covers 8 bases. Germline assignment: CDR1 WNHNN and CDR2 SYGVQD (reference sequence). Trimming took 5 bases from V and 0 from J; bases not matched to a gene: 4. The CDR3 spans 15 residues. This CDR3 is CASSTSGGSTDTQYF. CDR3 DNA sequence: TGCGCCAGCAGTACAAGCGGGGGAAGCACAGATACGCAGTATTTT.

V usage is TRBV5-4 and J usage is TRBJ2-2, with TRBD2 as a possible D gene (6 bases). Trimming stripped 4 bases from V and 6 bases from J, with 10 bases between. This CDR3 comprises 13 residues. CDR1 is SGHNT, CDR2 YYREEE, per germline (reference sequence). CDR3 in DNA: TGTGCCAGCAGCCTCCGACTAGCCGGGGAGCTGTTTTTT. Protein sequence: CASSLRLAGELFF.

This rearrangement joins TRBV15 to TRBJ1-2, with 7 bases fitting TRBD1. Trimming removed 1 base from V and 2 bases from J; junction bases left unmatched: 10. Germline V gives CDR1 LNHNV, CDR2 YYDKDF (reference sequence). This CDR3 region has 17 residues. In nucleotides, the CDR3 is TGTGCCACCAGCAGAGGGGGCAGGGGGGAAGACAACTATGGCTACACCTTC. Its protein product is CATSRGGRGEDNYGYTF.

J is TRBJ2-7 and V is TRBV2; 7 bases match TRBD1. The CDR3 covers 14 residues. CDR1 SNHLY and CDR2 FYNNEI come from the germline V gene. After removal of 6 bases from V and 2 bases from J, the junction contained 7 bases not matched to a gene. CDR3 protein: CASSPRTGAYEQYF. The CDR3 nucleotides are TGTGCCAGCAGCCCCCGGACAGGAGCCTACGAGCAGTACTTC.

This clone was seen a few times. The chain recombines TRBV6-2 or TRBV6-3 with TRBJ1-5; D might be TRBD1 (5 bases). CDR3 length equals 13 residues. Trimming pared 4 bases from V and 9 bases from J, leaving 13 bases between. CDR1 is MNHEY and CDR2 is SVGEGT in the germline V gene. CDR3 DNA: TGTGCCAGCAGTTCCTCAGGGAGTACGCCCCAGCATTTT. Encoded protein: CASSSSGSTPQHF.